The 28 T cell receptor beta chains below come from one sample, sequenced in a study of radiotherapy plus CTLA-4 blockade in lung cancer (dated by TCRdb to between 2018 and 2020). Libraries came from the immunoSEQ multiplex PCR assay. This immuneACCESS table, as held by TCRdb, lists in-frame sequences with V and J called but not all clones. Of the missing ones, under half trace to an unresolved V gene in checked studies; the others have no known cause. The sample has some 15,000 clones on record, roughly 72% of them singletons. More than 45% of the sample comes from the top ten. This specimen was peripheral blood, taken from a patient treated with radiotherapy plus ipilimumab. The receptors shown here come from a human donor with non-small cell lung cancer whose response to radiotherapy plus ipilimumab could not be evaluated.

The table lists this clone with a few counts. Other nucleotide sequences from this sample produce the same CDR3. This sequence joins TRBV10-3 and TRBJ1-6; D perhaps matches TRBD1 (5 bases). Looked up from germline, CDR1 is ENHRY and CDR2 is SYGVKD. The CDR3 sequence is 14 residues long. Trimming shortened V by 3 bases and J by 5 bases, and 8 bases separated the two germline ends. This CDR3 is CAISDQGNNSPLHF. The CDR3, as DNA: TGTGCCATCAGTGACCAGGGTAATAATTCACCCCTCCACTTT.

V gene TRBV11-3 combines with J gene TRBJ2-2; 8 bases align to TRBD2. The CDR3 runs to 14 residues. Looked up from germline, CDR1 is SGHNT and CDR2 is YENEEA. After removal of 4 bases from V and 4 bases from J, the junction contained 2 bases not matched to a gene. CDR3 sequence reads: CASSSGTSTGELFF. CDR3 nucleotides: TGTGCCAGCAGCTCAGGGACTAGCACCGGGGAGCTGTTTTTT.

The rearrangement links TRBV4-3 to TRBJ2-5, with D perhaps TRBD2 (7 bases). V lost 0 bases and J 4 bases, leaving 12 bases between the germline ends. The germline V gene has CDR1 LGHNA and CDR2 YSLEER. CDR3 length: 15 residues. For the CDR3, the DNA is TGCGCCAGCAGCCAAGATTGGAGGGGGGGAGAGACCCAGTACTTC. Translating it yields CASSQDWRGGETQYF.

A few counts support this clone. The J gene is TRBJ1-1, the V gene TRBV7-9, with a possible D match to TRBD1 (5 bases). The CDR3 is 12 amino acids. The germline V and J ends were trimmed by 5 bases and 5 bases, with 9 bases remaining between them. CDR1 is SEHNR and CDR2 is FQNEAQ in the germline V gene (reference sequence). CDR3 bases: TGTGCCAGCAGCGAAGGGGTTACTGAAGCTTTCTTT. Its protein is CASSEGVTEAFF.

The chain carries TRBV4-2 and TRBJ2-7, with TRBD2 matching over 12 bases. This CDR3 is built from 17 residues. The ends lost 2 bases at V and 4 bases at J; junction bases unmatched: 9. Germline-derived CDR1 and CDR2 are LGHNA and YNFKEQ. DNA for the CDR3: TGTGCCAGCAGCCAAACCTTGACTAGCGGGGGAAGGTACGAGCAGTACTTC. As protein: CASSQTLTSGGRYEQYF.

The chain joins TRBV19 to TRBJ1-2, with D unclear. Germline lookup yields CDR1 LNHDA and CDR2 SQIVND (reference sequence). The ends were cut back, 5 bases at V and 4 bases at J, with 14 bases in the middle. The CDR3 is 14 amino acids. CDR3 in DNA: TGTGCCAGTAGTCCCTCGGCAGCGGGCTATGGCTACACCTTC. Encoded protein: CASSPSAAGYGYTF.

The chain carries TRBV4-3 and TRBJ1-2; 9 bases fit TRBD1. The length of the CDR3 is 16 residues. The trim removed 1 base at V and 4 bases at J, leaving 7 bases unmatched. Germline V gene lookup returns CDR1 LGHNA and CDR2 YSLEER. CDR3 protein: CASSQATGQGTYGYTF. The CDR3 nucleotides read TGCGCCAGCAGCCAAGCTACAGGACAGGGGACCTATGGCTACACCTTC.

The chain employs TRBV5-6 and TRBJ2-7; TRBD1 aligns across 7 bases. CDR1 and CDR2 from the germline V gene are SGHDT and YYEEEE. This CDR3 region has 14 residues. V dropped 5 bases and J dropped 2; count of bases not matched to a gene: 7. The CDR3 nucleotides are TGTGCCAGCAGTACGAAGACAGGGACCTACGAGCAGTACGTC. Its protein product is CASSTKTGTYEQYV.

CDR3 nucleotides: TGCGCCAGCAGCTTAAATAACAGGGTGAATTCACCCCTCCACTTT. It codes for CASSLNNRVNSPLHF. This rearrangement joins TRBV5-1 to TRBJ1-6, with D tentatively TRBD1 (6 bases). With 2 bases removed from V and 7 bases from J, the gap between germline ends came to 13 bases. The CDR3 loop spans 15 amino acids. Germline CDR1 SGHRS, CDR2 YFSETQ.

In DNA form, the CDR3 reads TGTGCCAGCAGCTTAGCAGCAGGGTATGGCTACACCTTC. It is translated as CASSLAAGYGYTF. The chain combines TRBV11-2 with TRBJ1-2, with D maybe TRBD1 (5 bases). The CDR3 runs 13 residues. The V end was cut by 1 base, the J end by 5 bases, with 8 bases between. Germline V gene data show CDR1 as SGHAT and CDR2 as FQNNGV.

The CDR3 sequence: CASSLLPITSTDTQYF. The CDR3 DNA follows: TGTGCCAGCAGCTTATTACCGATTACTAGCACAGATACGCAGTATTTT. The rearrangement joins TRBV7-2 to TRBJ2-3; D gene ambiguous. The germline CDR1 and CDR2 sequences are SGHTA and FQGNSA. The CDR3 covers 16 residues. The V end lost 2 bases, the J end lost 0 bases, and 12 bases lay between the germline ends.

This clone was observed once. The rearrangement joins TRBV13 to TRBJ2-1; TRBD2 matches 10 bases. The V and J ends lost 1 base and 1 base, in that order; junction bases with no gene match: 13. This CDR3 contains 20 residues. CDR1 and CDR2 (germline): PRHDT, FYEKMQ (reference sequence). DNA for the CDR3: TGTGCCAGCAGCTTAGTGGTCGGGCTAGCGGGGGACTCTTCCTACAATGAGCAGTTCTTC. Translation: CASSLVVGLAGDSSYNEQFF.

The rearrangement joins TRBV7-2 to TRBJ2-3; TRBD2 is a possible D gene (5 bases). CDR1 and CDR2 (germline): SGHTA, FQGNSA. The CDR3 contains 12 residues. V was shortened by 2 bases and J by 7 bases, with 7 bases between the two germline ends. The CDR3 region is CASSLRGNTQYF. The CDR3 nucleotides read TGTGCCAGCAGCTTAAGAGGGAATACGCAGTATTTT.

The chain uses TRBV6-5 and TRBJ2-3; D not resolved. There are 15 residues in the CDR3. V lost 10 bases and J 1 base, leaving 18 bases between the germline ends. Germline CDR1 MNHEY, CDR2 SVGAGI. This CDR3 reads CATKRRVSGTDTQYF. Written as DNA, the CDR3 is TGTGCCACCAAAAGACGGGTTAGTGGCACAGATACGCAGTATTTT.

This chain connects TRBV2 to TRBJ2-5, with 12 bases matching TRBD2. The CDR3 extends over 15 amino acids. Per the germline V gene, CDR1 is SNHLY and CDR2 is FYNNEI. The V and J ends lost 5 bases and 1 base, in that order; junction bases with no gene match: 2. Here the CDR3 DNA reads TGTGCCAGCAGTTTACTAGCGGGGGGCCAAGAGACCCAGTACTTC. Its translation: CASSLLAGGQETQYF.

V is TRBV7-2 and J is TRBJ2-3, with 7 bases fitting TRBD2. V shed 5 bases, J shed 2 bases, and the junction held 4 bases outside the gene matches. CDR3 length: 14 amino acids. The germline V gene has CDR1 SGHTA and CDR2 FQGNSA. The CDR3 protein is CASSMGGYTDTQYF. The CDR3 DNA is TGTGCCAGCAGCATGGGGGGGTACACAGATACGCAGTATTTT.

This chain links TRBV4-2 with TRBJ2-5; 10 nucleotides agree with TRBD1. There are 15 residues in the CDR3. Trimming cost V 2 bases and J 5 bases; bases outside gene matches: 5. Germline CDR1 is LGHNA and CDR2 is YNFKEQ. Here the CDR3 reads CASSQTGTGDETQYF. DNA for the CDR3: TGTGCCAGCAGCCAAACCGGGACAGGGGACGAGACCCAGTACTTC.

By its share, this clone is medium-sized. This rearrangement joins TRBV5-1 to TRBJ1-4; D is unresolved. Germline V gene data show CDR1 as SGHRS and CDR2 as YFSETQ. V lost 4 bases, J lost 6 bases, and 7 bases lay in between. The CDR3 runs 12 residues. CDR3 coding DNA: TGCGCCAGCAGCCCACCGGATGAAAAACTGTTTTTT. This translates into CASSPPDEKLFF.

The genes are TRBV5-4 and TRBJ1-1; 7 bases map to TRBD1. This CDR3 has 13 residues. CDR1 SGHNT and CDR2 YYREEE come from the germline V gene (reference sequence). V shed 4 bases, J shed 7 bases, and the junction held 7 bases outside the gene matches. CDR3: CASSMGQLIEAFF. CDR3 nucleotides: TGTGCCAGCAGCATGGGACAGCTAATTGAAGCTTTCTTT.

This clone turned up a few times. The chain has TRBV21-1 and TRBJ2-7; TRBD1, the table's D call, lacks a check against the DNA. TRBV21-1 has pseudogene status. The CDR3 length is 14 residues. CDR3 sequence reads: CASSARTGTYEQYV. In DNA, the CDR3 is TGTGCCAGCAGCGCTAGGACAGGGACCTACGAGCAGTACGTC.

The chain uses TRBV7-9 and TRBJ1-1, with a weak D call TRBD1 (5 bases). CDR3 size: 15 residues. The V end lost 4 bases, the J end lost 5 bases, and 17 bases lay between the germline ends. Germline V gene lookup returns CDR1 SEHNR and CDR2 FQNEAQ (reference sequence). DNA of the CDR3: TGTGCCAGCAGCTGGGGGACCTCGGGAGGGACTGAAGCTTTCTTT. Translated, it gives CASSWGTSGGTEAFF.

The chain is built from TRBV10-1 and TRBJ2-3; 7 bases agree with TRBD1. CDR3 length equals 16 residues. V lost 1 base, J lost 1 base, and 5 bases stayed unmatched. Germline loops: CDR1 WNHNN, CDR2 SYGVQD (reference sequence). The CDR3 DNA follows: TGCGCCAGCAGTGAGTTAAGACAGGGAGGCACAGATACGCAGTATTTT. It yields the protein CASSELRQGGTDTQYF.

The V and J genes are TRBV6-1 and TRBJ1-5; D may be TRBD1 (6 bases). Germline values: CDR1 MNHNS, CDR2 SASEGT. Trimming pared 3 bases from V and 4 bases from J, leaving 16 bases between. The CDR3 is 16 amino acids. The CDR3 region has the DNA TGTGCCAGCAGTGAGTTACCGGGACAAGAAAATCAGCCCCAGCATTTT. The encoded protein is CASSELPGQENQPQHF.

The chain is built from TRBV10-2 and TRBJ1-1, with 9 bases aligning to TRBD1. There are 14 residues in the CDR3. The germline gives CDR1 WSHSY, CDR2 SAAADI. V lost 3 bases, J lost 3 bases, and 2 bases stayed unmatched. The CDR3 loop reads CASSEQGAYTEAFF. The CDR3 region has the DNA TGCGCCAGCAGTGAACAGGGGGCTTACACTGAAGCTTTCTTT.

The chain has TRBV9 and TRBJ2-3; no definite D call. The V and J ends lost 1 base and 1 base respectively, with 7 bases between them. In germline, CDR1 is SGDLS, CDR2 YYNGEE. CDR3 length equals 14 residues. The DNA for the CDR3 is TGTGCCAGCAGCGTACGCGGAGGCACAGATACGCAGTATTTT. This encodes CASSVRGGTDTQYF.

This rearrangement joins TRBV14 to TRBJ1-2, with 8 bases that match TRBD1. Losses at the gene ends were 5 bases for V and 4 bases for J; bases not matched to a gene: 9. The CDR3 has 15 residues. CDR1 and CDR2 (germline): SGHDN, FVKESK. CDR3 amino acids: CASSSGQGRSYGYTF. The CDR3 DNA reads TGTGCCAGCAGCTCAGGACAGGGAAGGTCCTATGGCTACACCTTC. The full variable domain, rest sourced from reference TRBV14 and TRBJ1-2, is EAGVTQFPSHSVIEKGQTVTLRCDPISGHDNLYWYRRVMGKEIKFLLHFVKESKQDESGMPNNRFLAERTGGTYSTLKVQPAELEDSGVYFCASSSGQGRSYGYTFGSGTRLTVV.

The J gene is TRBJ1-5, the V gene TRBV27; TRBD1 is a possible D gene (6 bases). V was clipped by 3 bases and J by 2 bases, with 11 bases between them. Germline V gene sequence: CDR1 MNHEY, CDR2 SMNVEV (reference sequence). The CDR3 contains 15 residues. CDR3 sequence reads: CASSLGAGGNQPQHF. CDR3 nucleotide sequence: TGTGCCAGCAGTTTGGGGGCGGGGGGCAATCAGCCCCAGCATTTT.

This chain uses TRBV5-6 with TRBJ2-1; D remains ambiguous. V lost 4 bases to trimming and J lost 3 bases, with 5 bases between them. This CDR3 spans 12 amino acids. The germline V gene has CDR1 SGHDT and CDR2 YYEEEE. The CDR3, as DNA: TGTGCCAGCAGCCGAGGCTACAATGAGCAGTTCTTC. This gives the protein CASSRGYNEQFF. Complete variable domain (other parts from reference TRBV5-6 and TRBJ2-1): DAGVTQSPTHLIKTRGQQVTLRCSPKSGHDTVSWYQQALGQGPQFIFQYYEEEERQRGNFPDRFSGHQFPNYSSELNVNALLLGDSALYLCASSRGYNEQFFGPGTRLTVL.